A selection of T cell receptor beta chains follows, all from one sample in a study of blood T cell repertoires in COVID-19. The assay was immunoSEQ multiplex PCR, and TCRdb's table has in-frame clones only and misses some. The sample has 140,000 or so clones; around 83% are singletons. The specimen was peripheral blood. These receptors were collected from a man between 25 and 39 years old with COVID-19, enrolled during active disease. CDR3s include the opening cysteine and the closing phenylalanine or tryptophan. Each record gives: D gene, J gene, CDR3 length, clone size, V gene, CDR3 protein, CDR3 DNA. D genes are given only for firm matches. Clone size is stated in some rows and not others, as once, few, many or a class when expanded.

d_call: -
j_call: TRBJ1-1
cdr3_length: 11
clone_size: -
v_call: TRBV15
cdr3_aa: CATSRDYVAFF
cdr3_nt: TGTGCCACCAGCAGAGATTATGTTGCTTTCTTT

d_call: TRBD1
j_call: TRBJ1-2
cdr3_length: 15
clone_size: -
v_call: TRBV5-6
cdr3_aa: CASSHIDRGDYGYTF
cdr3_nt: TGTGCCAGCAGCCACATCGACAGGGGGGACTATGGCTACACCTTC

d_call: TRBD2
j_call: TRBJ2-3
cdr3_length: 14
clone_size: -
v_call: TRBV10-3
cdr3_aa: CAISELAGADTQYF
cdr3_nt: TGTGCCATCAGCGAACTAGCGGGAGCGGATACGCAGTATTTT

d_call: TRBD2
j_call: TRBJ2-7
cdr3_length: 15
clone_size: -
v_call: TRBV11-2
cdr3_aa: CASSFSAGGVYEQYF
cdr3_nt: TGTGCCAGCAGCTTCTCGGCGGGAGGGGTATACGAGCAGTACTTC

d_call: TRBD2
j_call: TRBJ2-2
cdr3_length: 19
clone_size: once
v_call: TRBV7-2
cdr3_aa: CASSFGTSYKPLPTGELFF
cdr3_nt: TGTGCCAGCAGCTTTGGGACTAGCTATAAGCCGCTCCCAACCGGGGAGCTGTTTTTT

d_call: -
j_call: TRBJ2-7
cdr3_length: 15
clone_size: -
v_call: TRBV7-7
cdr3_aa: CASSRYPDSSYEQYF
cdr3_nt: TGTGCTAGCAGCCGATACCCTGACAGCTCCTACGAGCAGTACTTC

d_call: TRBD2
j_call: TRBJ2-5
cdr3_length: 14
clone_size: -
v_call: TRBV3-1/TRBV3-2
cdr3_aa: CASSRWREEETQYF
cdr3_nt: TGTGCCAGCAGTAGATGGCGGGAGGAAGAGACCCAGTACTTC

d_call: TRBD1
j_call: TRBJ2-2
cdr3_length: 13
clone_size: few
v_call: TRBV29-1
cdr3_aa: CSVARQGAGELFF
cdr3_nt: TGCAGCGTTGCGAGACAGGGCGCCGGGGAGCTGTTTTTT

d_call: TRBD2
j_call: TRBJ2-1
cdr3_length: 19
clone_size: -
v_call: TRBV27
cdr3_aa: CASGTTVTVSGRGAYEQFF
cdr3_nt: TGTGCCAGCGGGACGACGGTAACGGTTAGCGGGAGGGGCGCCTATGAGCAGTTCTTC

d_call: -
j_call: TRBJ2-3
cdr3_length: 16
clone_size: -
v_call: TRBV5-6
cdr3_aa: CASSLEGTPGTDTQYF
cdr3_nt: TGTGCCAGCAGCCTGGAAGGAACTCCCGGGACAGATACGCAGTATTTT

d_call: -
j_call: TRBJ1-2
cdr3_length: 12
clone_size: -
v_call: TRBV10-3
cdr3_aa: CATYSDPSGYTF
cdr3_nt: TGTGCCACCTACAGTGACCCTTCAGGCTACACCTTC

d_call: -
j_call: TRBJ2-2
cdr3_length: 14
clone_size: -
v_call: TRBV4-3
cdr3_aa: CASSRAGVTGELFF
cdr3_nt: TGCGCCAGCAGCCGAGCGGGTGTTACCGGGGAGCTGTTTTTT

d_call: TRBD1
j_call: TRBJ1-2
cdr3_length: 14
clone_size: once
v_call: TRBV2
cdr3_aa: CASSSGTGNYGYTF
cdr3_nt: TGTGCCAGCAGTTCCGGGACAGGGAACTATGGCTACACCTTC

d_call: -
j_call: TRBJ2-7
cdr3_length: 14
clone_size: -
v_call: TRBV4-3
cdr3_aa: CASSQGWAGYEQYF
cdr3_nt: TGCGCCAGCAGCCAAGGATGGGCCGGCTACGAGCAGTACTTC

d_call: -
j_call: TRBJ2-3
cdr3_length: 12
clone_size: -
v_call: TRBV27
cdr3_aa: CASSPRWGAQYF
cdr3_nt: TGTGCCAGCAGTCCCAGGTGGGGCGCGCAGTATTTT

d_call: -
j_call: TRBJ2-1
cdr3_length: 11
clone_size: -
v_call: TRBV20-1
cdr3_aa: CSAPRLNEQFF
cdr3_nt: TGCAGTGCACCCAGACTCAATGAGCAGTTCTTC

d_call: TRBD1
j_call: TRBJ2-2
cdr3_length: 19
clone_size: -
v_call: TRBV6-2/TRBV6-3
cdr3_aa: CASSYRGLVDRVNNGELFF
cdr3_nt: TGTGCCAGCAGTTATAGGGGCCTCGTGGACAGGGTAAACAACGGGGAGCTGTTTTTT

d_call: -
j_call: TRBJ2-6
cdr3_length: 15
clone_size: once
v_call: TRBV6-5
cdr3_aa: CASTRLLSGANVLTF
cdr3_nt: TGTGCCAGCACTAGATTGCTCTCTGGGGCCAACGTCCTGACTTTC

d_call: -
j_call: TRBJ1-2
cdr3_length: 16
clone_size: -
v_call: TRBV2
cdr3_aa: CASSEASGRAGYGYTF
cdr3_nt: TGTGCCAGCAGTGAAGCCTCGGGCAGGGCCGGCTATGGCTACACCTTC

d_call: TRBD1
j_call: TRBJ1-2
cdr3_length: 12
clone_size: -
v_call: TRBV27
cdr3_aa: CASGTTGVGYTF
cdr3_nt: TGTGCCAGCGGAACGACAGGGGTAGGCTACACCTTC

d_call: TRBD1
j_call: TRBJ2-7
cdr3_length: 14
clone_size: -
v_call: TRBV7-9
cdr3_aa: CASSFGTDSYEQYF
cdr3_nt: TGTGCCAGCAGCTTCGGGACAGACTCCTACGAGCAGTACTTC

d_call: -
j_call: TRBJ2-1
cdr3_length: 14
clone_size: -
v_call: TRBV15
cdr3_aa: CATSRDPAGNEQFF
cdr3_nt: TGTGCCACCAGCAGAGATCCCGCGGGGAATGAGCAGTTCTTC

d_call: TRBD2
j_call: TRBJ2-7
cdr3_length: 15
clone_size: -
v_call: TRBV4-1
cdr3_aa: CASSQVSGGDYEQYF
cdr3_nt: TGCGCCAGCAGCCAAGTATCCGGGGGGGACTACGAGCAGTACTTC

d_call: -
j_call: TRBJ1-2
cdr3_length: 15
clone_size: -
v_call: TRBV5-6
cdr3_aa: CASSPGGSTNYGYTF
cdr3_nt: TGTGCCAGCAGCCCCGGGGGATCAACTAACTATGGCTACACCTTC

d_call: TRBD2
j_call: TRBJ2-7
cdr3_length: 14
clone_size: -
v_call: TRBV10-3
cdr3_aa: CASSRTSGSYEQYF
cdr3_nt: TGTGCCTCATCACGGACTAGCGGATCCTACGAGCAGTACTTC

d_call: TRBD1
j_call: TRBJ2-7
cdr3_length: 14
clone_size: -
v_call: TRBV27
cdr3_aa: CASSPDRGPYEQYF
cdr3_nt: TGTGCCAGCAGCCCGGACAGGGGGCCCTACGAGCAGTACTTC

d_call: TRBD1
j_call: TRBJ1-2
cdr3_length: 12
clone_size: -
v_call: TRBV30
cdr3_aa: CAWSTGAGGYTF
cdr3_nt: TGTGCCTGGAGTACAGGGGCCGGTGGCTACACCTTC

d_call: TRBD2
j_call: TRBJ2-7
cdr3_length: 14
clone_size: -
v_call: TRBV30
cdr3_aa: CAWTGLATHYEQYF
cdr3_nt: TGTGCCTGGACCGGACTAGCGACCCACTACGAGCAGTACTTC

d_call: -
j_call: TRBJ1-2
cdr3_length: 12
clone_size: few
v_call: TRBV2
cdr3_aa: CASSQDYYGYTF
cdr3_nt: TGTGCCAGCAGTCAGGATTACTATGGCTACACCTTC

d_call: -
j_call: TRBJ2-3
cdr3_length: 16
clone_size: -
v_call: TRBV6-1
cdr3_aa: CASSEGVAASTDTQYF
cdr3_nt: TGTGCCAGCAGTGAAGGGGTAGCGGCTAGCACAGATACGCAGTATTTT

d_call: -
j_call: TRBJ1-2
cdr3_length: 12
clone_size: -
v_call: TRBV19
cdr3_aa: CASSMGSGGYTF
cdr3_nt: TGTGCCAGTAGTATGGGCAGCGGTGGCTACACCTTC

d_call: -
j_call: TRBJ2-3
cdr3_length: 13
clone_size: few
v_call: TRBV11-3
cdr3_aa: CASSLTGTDTQYF
cdr3_nt: TGTGCCAGCAGCCTCACAGGGACAGATACGCAGTATTTT

d_call: -
j_call: TRBJ1-1
cdr3_length: 12
clone_size: -
v_call: TRBV20-1
cdr3_aa: CSASAGGTEAFF
cdr3_nt: TGCAGTGCTAGTGCCGGGGGCACTGAAGCTTTCTTT

d_call: TRBD2
j_call: TRBJ2-5
cdr3_length: 16
clone_size: -
v_call: TRBV4-1
cdr3_aa: CASSLRPSGAEETQYF
cdr3_nt: TGCGCCAGCAGCCTCCGGCCTAGCGGAGCCGAAGAGACCCAGTACTTC

d_call: -
j_call: TRBJ2-5
cdr3_length: 11
clone_size: -
v_call: TRBV20-1
cdr3_aa: CSATVLETQYF
cdr3_nt: TGCAGTGCTACGGTTTTAGAGACCCAGTACTTC

d_call: TRBD2
j_call: TRBJ2-3
cdr3_length: 17
clone_size: -
v_call: TRBV24-1
cdr3_aa: CATSDFTSGGGTDTQYF
cdr3_nt: TGTGCCACCAGTGATTTTACTAGCGGGGGGGGCACAGATACGCAGTATTTT

d_call: -
j_call: TRBJ1-1
cdr3_length: 12
clone_size: -
v_call: TRBV11-2
cdr3_aa: CASSSETGEAFF
cdr3_nt: TGTGCCAGCAGCTCCGAGACGGGAGAAGCTTTCTTT

d_call: -
j_call: TRBJ1-2
cdr3_length: 12
clone_size: -
v_call: TRBV30
cdr3_aa: CAWSLVTTGYTF
cdr3_nt: TGTGCCTGGAGCCTTGTAACAACCGGCTACACCTTC

d_call: -
j_call: TRBJ1-3
cdr3_length: 15
clone_size: -
v_call: TRBV6-5
cdr3_aa: CASAPSDSSGNTIYF
cdr3_nt: TGTGCCAGCGCCCCCAGTGACAGCTCTGGAAACACCATATATTTT

d_call: -
j_call: TRBJ1-5
cdr3_length: 15
clone_size: -
v_call: TRBV6-5
cdr3_aa: CASRWTAYSNQPQHF
cdr3_nt: TGTGCCAGCAGATGGACAGCTTATAGCAATCAGCCCCAGCATTTT

d_call: -
j_call: TRBJ2-1
cdr3_length: 12
clone_size: -
v_call: TRBV11-2
cdr3_aa: CASSLGSHEQFF
cdr3_nt: TGTGCCAGCAGCTTAGGGAGTCATGAGCAGTTCTTC

d_call: TRBD1
j_call: TRBJ2-1
cdr3_length: 13
clone_size: once
v_call: TRBV5-1
cdr3_aa: CASSTDRGNEQFF
cdr3_nt: TGCGCCAGCAGCACGGACAGGGGGAATGAGCAGTTCTTC

d_call: TRBD2
j_call: TRBJ2-2
cdr3_length: 16
clone_size: -
v_call: TRBV6-6
cdr3_aa: CASSLVELAATGELFF
cdr3_nt: TGTGCCAGCAGTTTAGTTGAACTAGCGGCCACCGGGGAGCTGTTTTTT

d_call: -
j_call: TRBJ1-5
cdr3_length: 14
clone_size: -
v_call: TRBV27
cdr3_aa: CASSPGTPGQPQHF
cdr3_nt: TGTGCCAGCAGTCCAGGTACACCAGGGCAGCCCCAGCATTTT

d_call: TRBD1
j_call: TRBJ1-2
cdr3_length: 14
clone_size: -
v_call: TRBV30
cdr3_aa: CAWSRDRQIGGYTF
cdr3_nt: TGTGCCTGGAGCCGGGACAGACAGATCGGAGGCTACACCTTC

d_call: -
j_call: TRBJ2-7
cdr3_length: 11
clone_size: few
v_call: TRBV3-1/TRBV3-2
cdr3_aa: CATPQGYEQYF
cdr3_nt: TGTGCCACCCCACAGGGTTACGAGCAGTACTTC

d_call: TRBD2
j_call: TRBJ2-7
cdr3_length: 14
clone_size: once
v_call: TRBV5-5
cdr3_aa: CASGIAGGPPEQYF
cdr3_nt: TGTGCCAGCGGGATAGCGGGAGGCCCGCCCGAGCAGTACTTC

d_call: TRBD1
j_call: TRBJ1-4
cdr3_length: 17
clone_size: -
v_call: TRBV2
cdr3_aa: CASSRSSSQDRAEKLFF
cdr3_nt: TGTGCCAGCAGTAGATCGTCGTCTCAGGACAGGGCCGAAAAACTGTTTTTT

d_call: -
j_call: TRBJ1-1
cdr3_length: 16
clone_size: -
v_call: TRBV28
cdr3_aa: CASSFPLTGGNTEAFF
cdr3_nt: TGTGCCAGCAGTTTCCCCTTGACAGGCGGTAACACTGAAGCTTTCTTT

d_call: TRBD2
j_call: TRBJ2-3
cdr3_length: 14
clone_size: -
v_call: TRBV19
cdr3_aa: CASSPWTSGDTQYF
cdr3_nt: TGTGCCAGTAGTCCGTGGACTAGCGGAGATACGCAGTATTTT

d_call: TRBD1
j_call: TRBJ1-5
cdr3_length: 17
clone_size: -
v_call: TRBV18
cdr3_aa: CASSVGGGQAFNQPQHF
cdr3_nt: TGTGCCAGCTCAGTCGGTGGGGGACAGGCATTCAATCAGCCCCAGCATTTT

d_call: TRBD2
j_call: TRBJ2-5
cdr3_length: 16
clone_size: -
v_call: TRBV9
cdr3_aa: CASSVGPAGDGETQYF
cdr3_nt: TGTGCCAGCAGCGTAGGTCCAGCGGGAGATGGAGAGACCCAGTACTTC

d_call: -
j_call: TRBJ2-5
cdr3_length: 12
clone_size: -
v_call: TRBV18
cdr3_aa: CASSSSYETQYF
cdr3_nt: TGTGCCAGCTCGAGTTCTTACGAGACCCAGTACTTC

d_call: -
j_call: TRBJ2-5
cdr3_length: 16
clone_size: once
v_call: TRBV29-1
cdr3_aa: CSGPGGGRGGQETQYF
cdr3_nt: TGCAGCGGCCCCGGGGGGGGCAGGGGGGGACAAGAGACCCAGTACTTC

d_call: -
j_call: TRBJ2-7
cdr3_length: 13
clone_size: once
v_call: TRBV2
cdr3_aa: CASSFQTRGEQYF
cdr3_nt: TGTGCCAGCAGTTTTCAGACCAGGGGAGAGCAGTACTTC

d_call: -
j_call: TRBJ1-1
cdr3_length: 13
clone_size: few
v_call: TRBV14
cdr3_aa: CASSQDSQGEAFF
cdr3_nt: TGTGCCAGCAGCCAAGATTCGCAGGGTGAAGCTTTCTTT